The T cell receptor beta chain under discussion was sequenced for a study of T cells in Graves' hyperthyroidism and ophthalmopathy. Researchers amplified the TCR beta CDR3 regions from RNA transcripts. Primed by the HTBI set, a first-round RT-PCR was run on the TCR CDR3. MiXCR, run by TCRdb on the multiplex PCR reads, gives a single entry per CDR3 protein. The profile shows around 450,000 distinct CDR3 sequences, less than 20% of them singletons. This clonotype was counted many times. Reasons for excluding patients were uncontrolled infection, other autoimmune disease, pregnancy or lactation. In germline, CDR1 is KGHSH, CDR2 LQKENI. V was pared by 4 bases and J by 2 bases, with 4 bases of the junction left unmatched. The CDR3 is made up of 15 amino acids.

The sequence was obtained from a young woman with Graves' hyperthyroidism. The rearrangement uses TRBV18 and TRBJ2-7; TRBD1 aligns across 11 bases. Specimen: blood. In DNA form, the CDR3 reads TGTGCCAGCTCACGGGGACAGGGGGTCGCCTACGAGCAGTACTTC. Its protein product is CASSRGQGVAYEQYF.